This T cell receptor beta chain was obtained from a study of radiotherapy plus CTLA-4 blockade in lung cancer. For the study at large: Among patients, 15% to 20% showed objective responses, and around 30% had disease control. Findings and limits, study-wide: In blood, after radiotherapy plus ipilimumab, tumor-derived TCR clones expanded.

The repertoire was sequenced with immunoSEQ multiplex PCR; TCRdb's copy has only in-frame clones and lacks some. The table lists roughly 75,000 clones, 78% of them singletons. V lost 6 bases and J lost 0; bases outside the gene matches: 8. CDR3 length: 17 residues. The germline gives CDR1 ENHRY, CDR2 SYGVKD. Patients in the study, people with chemo-refractory metastatic non-small-cell lung cancer, received focal radiation plus ipilimumab CTLA-4 blockade. In this sample, this clone turned up once. Its antigen is not identified. This receptor was taken from a human donor with non-small cell lung cancer whose response to radiotherapy plus ipilimumab could not be evaluated. Some clones in this sample may be carry-over from other donors' samples. The material was peripheral blood, obtained from a patient treated with radiotherapy plus ipilimumab. This rearrangement joins TRBV10-3 to TRBJ2-1; 10 bases align to TRBD2. DNA for the CDR3: TGTGCCATCAGATCCAGCGGGGGGGCAGGCTCCTACAATGAGCAGTTCTTC. Translating gives CAIRSSGGAGSYNEQFF.